The present TCR beta chain was sequenced within a study of radiotherapy plus CTLA-4 blockade in lung cancer (dated 2018 in TCRdb). For the wider study: Objective responses occurred in more than 15% of enrolled patients, and about 30% achieved disease control.

Library prep was done by the immunoSEQ multiplex PCR assay. TCRdb limited this immuneACCESS table to in-frame rearrangements with V and J called. A share of clones is missing; checked studies link under half to unresolved V genes, and the rest is unexplained. The table for this sample lists 85,000 to 120,000 clones; around 85% of them were counted only once. The ten largest account for 2% to 3% of the sample. Study-wide conclusions, independent of this receptor: Increased serum interferon-beta after radiation, together with early dynamic changes in blood T cell clones, were reported to be the strongest predictors of response. After treatment with radiotherapy and ipilimumab, TCR clones that originated in tumors expanded in peripheral blood.

Concerning this clone: No antigen is known for it. No qualities accompany the bases; no much larger clone lies one base away.

In this study, focal radiation therapy paired with CTLA-4 blockade (ipilimumab) was tested in patients who had chemo-refractory metastatic non-small-cell lung cancer. The CDR1 and CDR2 encoded by the germline V gene are SGHTA and FQGTGA. Its CDR3 holds 13 amino acids, cysteine through phenylalanine. Just the 39-base CDR3 DNA is kept, in frame starting at base 1. Clipping removes 5 bases from V and 4 bases from J, with 4 as the unmatched junction base count. The specimen comprised peripheral blood, sampled from a patient treated with radiotherapy plus ipilimumab. Recombination joined TRBV7-3 with TRBJ1-1; 7 bases in the junction line up with TRBD1. The source is a human donor with non-small cell lung cancer that progressed on radiotherapy plus ipilimumab. Some clones in this sample may be carry-over from other donors' samples. Read as DNA, the sequence is TGTGCCAGCAGCACAGCAGGGGGCACTGAAGCTTTCTTT. This sequence encodes CASSTAGGTEAFF.